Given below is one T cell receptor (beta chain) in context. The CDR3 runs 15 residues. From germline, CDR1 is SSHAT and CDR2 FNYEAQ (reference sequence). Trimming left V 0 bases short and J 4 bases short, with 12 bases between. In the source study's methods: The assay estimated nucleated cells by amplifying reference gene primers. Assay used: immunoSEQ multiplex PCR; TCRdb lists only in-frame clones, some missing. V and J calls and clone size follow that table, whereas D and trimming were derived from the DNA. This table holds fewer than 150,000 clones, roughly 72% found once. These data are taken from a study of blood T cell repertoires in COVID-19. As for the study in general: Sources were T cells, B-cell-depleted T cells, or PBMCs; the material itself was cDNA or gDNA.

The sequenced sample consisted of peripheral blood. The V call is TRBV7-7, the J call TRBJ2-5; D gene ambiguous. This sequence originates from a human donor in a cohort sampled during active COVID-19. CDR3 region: CASSLAWRPGETQYF. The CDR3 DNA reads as TGTGCCAGCAGCTTAGCCTGGCGCCCGGGAGAGACCCAGTACTTC.